This T cell receptor (beta chain) was found in a study of blood T cell repertoires in COVID-19. Per the original data handling: Amplifying reference gene primers gave estimates of nucleated cell counts. The table came from immunoSEQ multiplex PCR; TCRdb's copy has only in-frame clones and leaves some out. From that table come the V and J calls and clone size; the DNA was used to work out D and trimming. Of roughly 500,000 clones listed, 75% to 90% are singletons. The sequence derives from a human donor in a cohort sampled during active COVID-19. The sample comprised peripheral blood.

Here the CDR3 DNA reads TGTGCCAGCAGCTTAAGGCAGGGAAATCAGCCCCAGCATTTT. As protein: CASSLRQGNQPQHF. The chain uses TRBV7-2 and TRBJ1-5, with D perhaps matching TRBD1 (5 bases). V gave up 2 bases and J gave up 4 bases, with 9 bases separating them. The length of the CDR3 is 14 residues. Per the germline V gene, CDR1 is SGHTA and CDR2 is FQGNSA. The complete variable domain, with remaining parts taken from reference TRBV7-2 and TRBJ1-5, reads GAGVSQSPSNKVTEKGKDVELRCDPISGHTALYWYRQSLGQGLEFLIYFQGNSAPDKSGLPSDRFSAERTGGSVSTLTIQRTQQEDSAVYLCASSLRQGNQPQHFGDGTRLSIL.